The source of this TCR beta chain is a study of beta chain features in type 1 diabetes. Overall study findings and caveats: These data did not resolve whether HLA type affects TCRB rearrangement. Individuals with type 1 diabetes displayed fewer insertions and more deletions at VDJ junctions. Shortening of TCRB CDR3s, moderate but significant, appeared in all four CD4+ subsets of Type 1 diabetes patients.

CDR3 length: 18 residues. The V segment lost 8 bases and the J segment 2 bases; nucleotides outside the gene matches: 16. Germline-derived CDR1 and CDR2 are GTSNPN and SVGIG (reference sequence). It was via CD45RO/CCR7/CD25/CD127/CD95/CD27 that CD4+ naive, central memory, regulatory and stem cell-like memory cells were sorted. Points on this clone: Its specificity is unknown.

The entirety of the isolated RNA underwent reverse transcription, so expressed TCRB transcripts were sequenced. This table comes from immunoSEQ multiplex PCR, and its TCRdb copy is limited to in-frame clones, with some not included. Of roughly 350,000 clones in the sample, approximately 9.9% were seen once. The source of this sequence is a woman aged 25 to 39 in good health. The sequenced sample consisted of naive CD4+ T cells from blood. This chain uses TRBV30 with TRBJ2-3; 13 bases align to TRBD2. CDR3 in amino acids: CAGQTSGRVTQPTDTQYF. The CDR3 DNA sequence: TGTGCCGGTCAAACTAGCGGGAGGGTAACGCAACCCACAGATACGCAGTATTTT.